What follows are 21 T cell receptor beta chains derived from one specimen sequenced in a study of blood T cell repertoires in COVID-19. Profiling relied on immunoSEQ multiplex PCR, and the TCRdb table lists in-frame clones only, not all of them. The sample contains about 250,000 clones, roughly nine tenths of which appear only once. Specimen: peripheral blood. These TCRs come from a man aged 18-30 years with active or convalescent COVID-19.

This clone has just one count. The chain uses TRBV19 and TRBJ1-5; D is unresolved. V was shortened by 10 bases and J by 2 bases, with 15 bases between the two germline ends. The germline gives CDR1 LNHDA, CDR2 SQIVND (reference sequence). The CDR3 is 14 amino acids. The CDR3 loop is CATGGRGGNQPQHF. CDR3 bases: TGTGCCACAGGCGGGCGGGGAGGCAATCAGCCCCAGCATTTT.

The CDR3 coding sequence is TGCGCCAGCAGCTTCGGCGGGGAGAGCACAGATACGCAGTATTTT. Amino acid sequence: CASSFGGESTDTQYF. The chain recombines TRBV5-1 with TRBJ2-3; TRBD2 might be the D (6 bases). Trimming removed 2 bases at V and 0 bases at J, with 10 bases between. From germline, CDR1 is SGHRS and CDR2 YFSETQ. The CDR3 contains 15 residues.

This clone was seen only a few times. J is TRBJ1-5 and V is TRBV6-6; the D is unclear. V was trimmed by 7 bases and J by 6 bases, leaving 16 bases between them. The CDR3 is made up of 14 amino acids. CDR1 and CDR2 from the germline V gene are MNHNY and SVGAGI (reference sequence). CDR3 sequence: CASMTPGEIQPQHF. CDR3 bases: TGTGCCAGCATGACTCCCGGGGAGATTCAGCCCCAGCATTTT.

This clone was observed a handful of times. The chain recombines TRBV5-1 with TRBJ2-2; tentative D call: TRBD2 (6 bases). CDR1 and CDR2 (germline): SGHRS, YFSETQ. The ends were cut back, 4 bases at V and 5 bases at J, with 15 bases in the middle. This CDR3 is 15 amino acids long. The CDR3 bases are TGCGCCAGCAGCCCGGGACTCTCAACAACCGGGGAGCTGTTTTTT. Translation: CASSPGLSTTGELFF.

The chain combines TRBV7-2 with TRBJ2-7, with 9 bases lining up with TRBD2. Per the germline V gene, CDR1 is SGHTA and CDR2 is FQGNSA. The CDR3 totals 16 residues. V trimming: 5 bases; J trimming: 2 bases; junction bases outside the gene matches: 10. CDR3 loop: CASSKKLAGRTYEQYF. CDR3 in DNA: TGTGCCAGCAGCAAGAAACTAGCGGGCCGAACCTACGAGCAGTACTTC.

The chain uses TRBV14 and TRBJ2-5, with D perhaps matching TRBD1 (6 bases). Trimming left V 5 bases short and J 5 bases short, with 12 bases between. This CDR3 has 13 amino acids. The germline gives CDR1 SGHDN, CDR2 FVKESK. CDR3 residues: CASSDTGYETQYF. CDR3 bases: TGTGCCAGCAGCGACACAGGGTATGAGACCCAGTACTTC.

This chain uses TRBV5-4 with TRBJ2-1; tentative D call: TRBD1 (6 bases). Trimming took off 6 bases at V and 6 bases at J, with 19 bases between the two ends. Germline V gene data show CDR1 as SGHNT and CDR2 as YYREEE (reference sequence). This CDR3 is 15 amino acids long. CDR3 in amino acids: CASMGQGNSFNEQFF. In DNA form, the CDR3 reads TGTGCCAGCATGGGGCAGGGGAATAGTTTCAATGAGCAGTTCTTC. Looking up the rest from reference TRBV5-4 and TRBJ2-1 gives the full variable domain: ETGVTQSPTHLIKTRGQQVTLRCSSQSGHNTVSWYQQALGQGPQFIFQYYREEENGRGNFPPRFSGLQFPNYSSELNVNALELDDSALYLCASMGQGNSFNEQFFGPGTRLTVL.

The chain combines TRBV24-1 with TRBJ2-1, with 8 bases identical to TRBD2. J lost 2 bases, V lost 1 base, and 6 bases had no gene match. The CDR3 is 17 amino acids. Germline V lookup: CDR1 KGHDR, CDR2 SFDVKD. The CDR3 loop reads CATSDFQREPPYNEQFF. The CDR3 DNA reads TGTGCCACCAGTGATTTCCAGCGGGAGCCACCCTACAATGAGCAGTTCTTC.

This chain joins TRBV12-3 or TRBV12-4 and TRBJ1-6, with D possibly being TRBD1 (5 bases). Trimming removed 5 bases at V and 8 bases at J, with 10 bases between. The CDR3 is 13 residues long. CDR3 coding DNA: TGTGCCAGCAGTCCGTTCAGGGATTCACCCCTCCACTTT. Its protein product is CASSPFRDSPLHF.

This clone has a handful of counts. This rearrangement joins TRBV11-2 to TRBJ2-7; 13 nucleotides agree with TRBD2. This CDR3 spans 16 amino acids. V trimming: 2 bases; J trimming: 6 bases; junction bases outside the gene matches: 7. Germline CDR1 is SGHAT and CDR2 is FQNNGV. The CDR3 sequence: CASSLHWTSGRGEQYF. Here the CDR3 DNA reads TGTGCCAGCAGCTTACACTGGACTAGCGGGAGAGGCGAGCAGTACTTC.

The V call is TRBV18, the J call TRBJ2-1; the D gene is possibly TRBD2 (5 bases). Germline lookup yields CDR1 KGHSH and CDR2 LQKENI. This CDR3 has 17 residues. V lost 5 bases to trimming and J lost 3 bases, with 20 bases between them. The CDR3 region has the DNA TGTGCCAGCTCATACCTACCTAGCCTCTCAAACTACAATGAGCAGTTCTTC. It encodes CASSYLPSLSNYNEQFF.

This clone was recorded a few times. The chain recombines TRBV7-2 with TRBJ1-6; no firm D call. This CDR3 spans 14 amino acids. Germline CDR1 SGHTA, CDR2 FQGNSA. V lost 3 bases, J lost 7 bases, and 10 bases lay in between. The CDR3 sequence: CASSFQTANSPLHF. CDR3 bases: TGTGCCAGCAGCTTTCAAACAGCAAATTCACCCCTCCACTTT.

The chain carries TRBV15 and TRBJ2-7; 9 bases align to TRBD2. From germline, CDR1 is LNHNV and CDR2 YYDKDF (reference sequence). CDR3 size: 17 residues. V gave up 1 base and J gave up 0 bases; unmatched junction bases: 7. CDR3 loop: CATSRARNSGSSYEQYF. In DNA, the CDR3 is TGTGCCACCAGCAGAGCTAGGAATAGCGGGAGCTCCTACGAGCAGTACTTC.

The V gene is TRBV7-2, the J gene TRBJ1-2; 8 bases map to TRBD1. Germline lookup yields CDR1 SGHTA and CDR2 FQGNSA. V shed 5 bases, J shed 8 bases, and the junction held 13 bases outside the gene matches. The length of the CDR3 is 15 residues. The CDR3 loop is CASSRSGTGYPGYTF. The CDR3 DNA sequence: TGTGCCAGCAGCCGTTCCGGGACAGGATATCCCGGCTACACCTTC.

This chain joins TRBV4-3 and TRBJ1-3; no firm D call. There are 12 residues in the CDR3. Trimming cost V 0 bases and J 5 bases, with 2 bases left between them. Germline CDR1 and CDR2: LGHNA and YSLEER. The CDR3 loop is CASSQDRNTIYF. The CDR3 DNA follows: TGCGCCAGCAGCCAAGATAGAAACACCATATATTTT.

The DNA for the CDR3 is TGTGCCAGCAGTCTAGACTGGACAGGGGCGAACACTGAAGCTTTCTTT. Protein sequence: CASSLDWTGANTEAFF. V gene TRBV28 combines with J gene TRBJ1-1; 9 nucleotides match TRBD1. CDR3 length equals 16 residues. Unmatched junction bases numbered 8, after V lost 5 bases and J lost 1 base. The germline V gene encodes CDR1 MDHEN and CDR2 SYDVKM. The full variable domain, rest sourced from reference TRBV28 and TRBJ1-1, is DVKVTQSSRYLVKRTGEKVFLECVQDMDHENMFWYRQDPGLGLRLIYFSYDVKMKEKGDIPEGYSVSREKKERFSLILESASTNQTSMYLCASSLDWTGANTEAFFGQGTRLTVV.

The CDR3 nucleotides are TGTGCCAGCAGCTCTAACAGGGGGAATCAGCCCCAGCATTTT. This gives the protein CASSSNRGNQPQHF. The chain employs TRBV28 and TRBJ1-5; TRBD1 aligns across 8 bases. The V gene end was trimmed by 6 bases and the J gene end by 4 bases; junction bases not matched to a gene: 5. This CDR3 region has 14 residues. Per germline, CDR1 MDHEN and CDR2 SYDVKM.

This chain's CDR3 is CASSFIVSEQFF. The CDR3 DNA reads as TGTGCCAGCAGTTTTATAGTTAGTGAGCAGTTCTTC. The chain employs TRBV12-3 or TRBV12-4 and TRBJ2-1, with D unresolved. CDR3 length: 12 residues. V lost 3 bases to trimming and J lost 9 bases, with 9 bases between them.

The J gene is TRBJ2-3, the V gene TRBV6-5; D might be TRBD1 (6 bases). The V gene's germline CDR1 is MNHEY and CDR2 SVGAGI. This CDR3 region has 13 residues. The ends were cut back, 11 bases at V and 0 bases at J, with 12 bases in the middle. In nucleotides, the CDR3 is TGTGCCGGAACAGGGCCTAGCACAGATACGCAGTATTTT. This translates into CAGTGPSTDTQYF.

The J gene is TRBJ2-3, the V gene TRBV6-6; the D is unclear. Germline lookup yields CDR1 MNHNY and CDR2 SVGAGI (reference sequence). Trimming left V 10 bases short and J 0 bases short, with 14 bases between. The CDR3 extends over 14 amino acids. The CDR3 nucleotides read TGTGCCACCACCGAACAGACAAGCACAGATACGCAGTATTTT. This translates into CATTEQTSTDTQYF.

This clone has more than one count but fewer than ten. The chain joins TRBV27 to TRBJ2-2, with a tentative D call TRBD1 (6 bases). The CDR3 is 17 residues long. V lost 5 bases and J lost 6, with 22 bases in between. CDR1 MNHEY and CDR2 SMNVEV come from the germline V gene (reference sequence). The chain's CDR3 is CASSRRQVLGGAGELFF. The CDR3 DNA is TGTGCCAGCAGTCGGCGACAGGTTTTAGGAGGCGCCGGGGAGCTGTTTTTT.